This TCR beta chain was sequenced during a study of tissue T cells after allogeneic stem cell transplantation (dated 2022 in TCRdb). For the wider study: The study profiled TCR beta repertoires across many tissues from research autopsies of patients with and without GVHD, plus mouse models of GVHD. The human arm was conducted as a prospective observational study, and neither blinding nor randomization was performed.

On this clone itself: This clone's antigen is unknown. The gene nomenclature and germline references here are murine. From the germline J gene comes the end of the CDR3, since the read stops 1 residue before it.

From cysteine to phenylalanine, the CDR3 is 17 amino acids long. Sequencing covers 48 bases of the CDR3, shown here with the frame starting at base 1. CDR1 and CDR2, per the germline V gene, are LGHNA and YSYQKL. From V the trimming removes 0 bases and from J it removes 2 bases, while the gene matches leave 2 bases of the junction unaccounted for. Library prep was done by the immunoSEQ multiplex PCR assay. TCRbeta CDR3 sequencing was done by Adaptive Biotechnologies at survey depth, reporting CDR3 sequences, V/J genes, productive frequency and template counts. Amplification of TCR beta CDR3 regions started from genomic DNA instead of RNA. Per the authors' processing: Jensen-Shannon divergence was used to quantify pairwise repertoire overlap between tissues, with a value of 1 indicating complete divergence and a value of 0 indicating identical repertoires. Tissues were clustered by single-linkage agglomerative hierarchical clustering of pairwise JSD values and displayed as dendrograms. All patient samples were analyzed with GLIPH2 using simulation_depth 1000, kmer_min_depth 3 and cdr3_length_cutoff 8, and only groups containing more than two unique CDR3s were kept. A standardized tissue-overlap score extrapolated Jaccard GLIPH-group overlap across patients to a standard repertoire size of 1000 clones. Associations of diversity with clinical or experimental variables used linear mixed-effect models with tissue fixed effects and individual random effects. The table comes from immuneACCESS by way of TCRdb, which keeps in-frame sequences with V and J called. Part of the clones is missing from these tables; in studies checked, under half for an unresolved V gene and the rest for unknown reasons. The D gene and trimming were derived from the DNA, and the V and J assignments and clone size from that table. For this sample there are about 48,000 clones; roughly 75% appear just once. The ten largest clonotypes hold about 0.71% of the sample.

What the authors observed across the whole study: In both patients and mice, T cells from blood and spleen covered only a limited part of the TCR repertoire found in tissues. Only a few T cell clones appeared in more than one patient, yet motif-based clustering showed tissue-specific repertoire signatures that were shared between patients. The study did not establish which tissue TCRs were alloreactive or antigen-specific, and some clones may have been host cells that persisted. Within patients, how anatomically similar the tissues were was a key factor in shaping TCR repertoire composition, regardless of disease or transplant status. The patient cohort was small and varied clinically, and sampling depth was recognized as a limitation.

The V and J genes are TRBV2 and TRBJ1-3, and 12 junction bases match TRBD1. This TCR was sampled from a pool of C57BL/6 mice in good health. Sequencing used sorted cells pooled from one or two spleens. The part of the CDR3 DNA that was read is TGTGCCAGCAGCCAAGAGGGGGACAGGGGGCCTGGAAATACGCTCTAT. Its protein is CASSQEGDRGPGNTLY. From start to end, the CDR3 is CASSQEGDRGPGNTLYF.